The present T cell receptor beta chain was sequenced within a study of CD8 T cells in Susac syndrome. RNA totalling roughly 0.45 to 1 ug underwent reverse transcription with random hexamers. The method of amplification for TCR beta CDR3 was immunoSEQ multiplex PCR, covering 54 Vbeta and 13 Jbeta. One entry per CDR3 protein, called by TCRdb with MiXCR from the immunoSEQ multiplex PCR reads. This table has about 71,000 distinct CDR3 sequences, 85% to 95% appearing once. The sequence was obtained from a human donor with Susac syndrome. The sample was CD4+ T cells from PBMCs.

CDR3 amino acids: CASSMGLAGALAKNIQYF. The CDR3 DNA is TGTGCCAGCAGCATGGGACTAGCGGGGGCGCTAGCCAAAAACATTCAGTACTTC. The chain is built from TRBV5-6 and TRBJ2-4; 14 nucleotides line up with TRBD2. V shed 4 bases and J 0 bases; nucleotides not matched to a gene: 6. Germline V gene lookup returns CDR1 SGHDT and CDR2 YYEEEE. The CDR3 contains 18 residues.